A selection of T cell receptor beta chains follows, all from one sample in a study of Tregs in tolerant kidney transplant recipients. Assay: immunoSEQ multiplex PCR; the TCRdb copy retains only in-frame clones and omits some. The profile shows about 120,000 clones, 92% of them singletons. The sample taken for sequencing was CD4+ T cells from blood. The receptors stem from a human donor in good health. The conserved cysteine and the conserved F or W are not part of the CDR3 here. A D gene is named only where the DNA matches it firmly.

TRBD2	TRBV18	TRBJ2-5	ASAPGLAGGRETQY
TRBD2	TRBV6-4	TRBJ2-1	ASSESGLAGATSYNEQF
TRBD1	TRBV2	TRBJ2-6	ASSEDRGRPGANVLT
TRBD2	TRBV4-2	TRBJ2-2	ASSLRGGIAGELF
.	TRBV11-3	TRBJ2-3	ASSGGFTDTQY
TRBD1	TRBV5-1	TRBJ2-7	ASSTAGTGGYEQY
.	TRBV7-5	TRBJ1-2	VRSPLGTETPYYGYT
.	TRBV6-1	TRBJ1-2	ASREAYNYGYT
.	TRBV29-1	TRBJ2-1	SVPAQVWGAGYNEQF
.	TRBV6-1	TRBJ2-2	ASSDESEGGTGELF
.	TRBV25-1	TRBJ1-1	ASRSQNTEAF
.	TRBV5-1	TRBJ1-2	ASSSYGTYGYT
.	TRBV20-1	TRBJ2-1	SANPHNEQF
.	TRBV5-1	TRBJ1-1	ASSPTAGLSEAF
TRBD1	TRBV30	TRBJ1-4	AWSVQGAEKLF
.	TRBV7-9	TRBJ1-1	ASSLQMNTEAF
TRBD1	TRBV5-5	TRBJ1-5	ASSAVDRGRDQPQH
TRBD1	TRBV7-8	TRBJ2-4	ASSLVGTGVIQY
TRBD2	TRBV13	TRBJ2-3	ASSLGPPTSGGTDTQY
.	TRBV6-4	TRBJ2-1	ASSNGRGEQF
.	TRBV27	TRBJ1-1	ASSLSGSGQV
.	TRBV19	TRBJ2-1	ASSDKSGAEQF
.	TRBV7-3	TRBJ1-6	ASSLGTHGNSPLH
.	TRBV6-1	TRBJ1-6	ASSHTGRDSPLH
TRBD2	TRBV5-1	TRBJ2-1	ASSLSGSTYNEQF
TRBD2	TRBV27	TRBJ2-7	ASSSLAGAPYEQY
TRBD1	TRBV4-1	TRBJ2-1	ASSPGQGPQGEQF
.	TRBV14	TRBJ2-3	ASSQDRDSRDTQY
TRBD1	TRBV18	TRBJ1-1	ASSEQGTNTEAF
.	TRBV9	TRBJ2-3	ASSVGADTQY
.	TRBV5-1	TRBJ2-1	ASSLFGLATHNEQF
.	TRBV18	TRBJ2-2	ASFPTVANTGELF
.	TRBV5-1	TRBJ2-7	ASSLRSSHYEQY
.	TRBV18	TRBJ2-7	ASSPPTGTDTYEQY
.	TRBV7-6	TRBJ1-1	ASSPAAVAVSAF
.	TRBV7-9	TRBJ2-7	ASSLRQTGEQY
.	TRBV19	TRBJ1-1	ASKVGFSAF
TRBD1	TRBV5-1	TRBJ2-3	ASREGQGSTDTQY
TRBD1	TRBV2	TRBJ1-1	ASSQGDTEAF
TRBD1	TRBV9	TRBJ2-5	ASSVGTGSILFPQETQY
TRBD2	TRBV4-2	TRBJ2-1	ASSQDWVAGVEQF
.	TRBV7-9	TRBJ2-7	ASSLTRGEQY
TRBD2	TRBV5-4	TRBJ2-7	ASSLASGSYEQY
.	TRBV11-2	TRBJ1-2	ASRDYTGRSKTRDYGYT
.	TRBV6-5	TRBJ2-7	ASSYRRQRSYEQY
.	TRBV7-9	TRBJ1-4	ASSTHWRGMSEKLF
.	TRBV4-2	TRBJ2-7	ASSQEGTDTYEQY
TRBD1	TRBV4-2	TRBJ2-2	ASSTGQAENTGELF
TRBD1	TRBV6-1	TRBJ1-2	ASSDNRGDGYGYT
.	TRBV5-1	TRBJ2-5	ASSLGPRGAETQY
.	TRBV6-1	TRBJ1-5	ASRGNRVSQPQH
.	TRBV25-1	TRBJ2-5	ASLGDGTQETQY
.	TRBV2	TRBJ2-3	ASSPSHSTDTQY